Listed below are T cell receptor beta chains from one sample, sequenced in a study of graft-versus-host responses after intestinal transplantation. Clones were read by immunoSEQ multiplex PCR, and TCRdb kept only the in-frame ones, dropping some. Of around 96,000 clones listed, around nine tenths were seen once; the top ten hold 15% to 20%. This material consisted of PBMCs, taken roughly 450 days after intestinal transplant. The receptors come from a human patient who received an intestinal transplant, so some T cells may come from the graft donor. The CDR3 runs from the conserved cysteine through the conserved F or W. A D gene is named only where the DNA matches it firmly. The listing skips clone size in some rows; elsewhere it reads once, few, many or a size class.

>TRBJ2-1|TRBD1|NA|TRBV7-8
TGTGCCAGCAGCCACGGGGACAGGGGGTACAATGAGCAGTTCTTC
CASSHGDRGYNEQFF
>TRBJ1-5|NA|NA|TRBV9
TGTGCCAGCAGCGTAGTACCCAATCAGCCCCAGCATTTT
CASSVVPNQPQHF
>TRBJ1-2|NA|NA|TRBV11-1
TGTGCCAGCAGCCTCGGGGAGAACTATGGCTACACCTTC
CASSLGENYGYTF
>TRBJ2-5|TRBD2|NA|TRBV9
TGTGCCAGCAGCGTAGCGGGGGGGATCCAGTACTTC
CASSVAGGIQYF
>TRBJ2-5|TRBD2|NA|TRBV2
TGTGCCAGCAGTGCGGGGCTAGCGGGGGGTATAGAGACCCAGTACTTC
CASSAGLAGGIETQYF
>TRBJ1-4|NA|once|TRBV5-6
TGTGCCAGCAGCTTGGGCGGGATTGCAACTAATGAAAAACTGTTTTTT
CASSLGGIATNEKLFF
>TRBJ1-1|TRBD1|once|TRBV11-1
TGTGCCAGCAGCTTCAGCAGGGGGTGGGACACTGAAGCTTTCTTT
CASSFSRGWDTEAFF
>TRBJ2-1|TRBD2|NA|TRBV11-3
TGTGCCAGCAGCTTAGGGCGGGGGGGAGCCTACAATGAGCAGTTCTTC
CASSLGRGGAYNEQFF
>TRBJ2-2|NA|once|TRBV14
TGTGCCAGCAGCCGGATTACGGGGGGCCAGGGCGGGGAGCTGTTTTTT
CASSRITGGQGGELFF
>TRBJ1-1|NA|NA|TRBV7-2
TGTGCCAGCAGCCCCTGGGACACTGAAGCTTTCTTT
CASSPWDTEAFF
>TRBJ1-1|NA|NA|TRBV6-1
TGTGCCAGCAGCTGGCAGGAGAACACTGAAGCTTTCTTT
CASSWQENTEAFF
>TRBJ2-1|TRBD1|NA|TRBV2
TGTGCCAGCACTCCGGGACAGGGATACAATGAGCAGTTCTTC
CASTPGQGYNEQFF
>TRBJ2-7|TRBD2|NA|TRBV6-1
TGTGCCACCGGACTAGGGCGCGAGCAGTACTTC
CATGLGREQYF
>TRBJ1-5|NA|NA|TRBV30
TGTGCCTGGATAGGGGACGAGACCGACTTT
CAWIGDETDF
>TRBJ1-1|TRBD1|few|TRBV29-1
TGCAGCGTTGAAGGAGGGACAGGGGCCACTGAAGCTTTCTTT
CSVEGGTGATEAFF
>TRBJ2-3|NA|NA|TRBV13
TGTGCCAGCAGCTTCAGGTGGGGCCTCCCAGATACGCAGTATTTT
CASSFRWGLPDTQYF
>TRBJ2-7|TRBD1|NA|TRBV5-4
TGTGCCAGCAGCCCCAGGACAGGCTCCTACGAGCAGTACTTC
CASSPRTGSYEQYF
>TRBJ1-1|NA|NA|TRBV12-5
TGTGCTAGTGGTCTCTGGGTGAACACTGAAGCTTTCTTT
CASGLWVNTEAFF
>TRBJ2-1|NA|NA|TRBV29-1
TGCAGCGATATACAGGGACGAGAGCAGTTCTTC
CSDIQGREQFF
>TRBJ2-2|TRBD1|NA|TRBV11-2
TGTGCCAGCAGGGGACAGGCTAACACCGGGGAGCTGTTTTTT
CASRGQANTGELFF
>TRBJ1-1|NA|NA|TRBV5-8
TGTGCCAGCAGCTTGGGGATGAACACTGAAGCTTTCTTT
CASSLGMNTEAFF
>TRBJ1-2|NA|NA|TRBV7-9
TGTGCCAGCAGCTTAGATTTTGGCGGCTACACCTTC
CASSLDFGGYTF
>TRBJ1-1|NA|NA|TRBV2
TGTGCCAGCAGTGATAGTTTGGGGACTGAAGCTTTCTTT
CASSDSLGTEAFF
>TRBJ2-1|TRBD2|NA|TRBV5-4
TGTGCCAGCAGCCCCCAGCTAGCGGGGCACAATGAGCAGTTCTTC
CASSPQLAGHNEQFF
>TRBJ2-7|NA|once|TRBV5-5
TGTGCCAGCAGCTTGGATGCAGGCATCGGGTACGAGCAGTACTTC
CASSLDAGIGYEQYF
>TRBJ2-7|TRBD2|NA|TRBV11-3
TGTGCCAGCAGCTCAACTAGCGGGGGTCAGCAGTACTTC
CASSSTSGGQQYF
>TRBJ2-7|NA|NA|TRBV11-1
TGTGCCAGCAGCTCTCTTAGCCCAGGGGAGCAGTACTTC
CASSSLSPGEQYF
>TRBJ2-7|TRBD2|NA|TRBV27
TGTGCCAGCAGTTTATTTAGCGGGGTCTACGAGCAGTACTTC
CASSLFSGVYEQYF
>TRBJ2-7|NA|NA|TRBV7-9
TGTGCCAGCAGCTTATCCCACGAGCAGTACTTC
CASSLSHEQYF
>TRBJ2-5|NA|NA|TRBV7-7
TGTGCTAGCAGCTTCACGGTCGGGGAGACCCAGTACTTC
CASSFTVGETQYF
>TRBJ2-7|TRBD2|NA|TRBV27
TGTGCCAGCAGTCTCAAACTAGCGGGACTCTACGAGCAGTACTTC
CASSLKLAGLYEQYF
>TRBJ2-3|NA|once|TRBV5-1
TGCGCCAGCAGCCCAGAGATCACAGATACGCAGTATTTT
CASSPEITDTQYF
>TRBJ1-2|NA|NA|TRBV9
TGTGCCAGCAGCGTTTGGGGGTTTGATGGCTACACCTTC
CASSVWGFDGYTF
>TRBJ1-5|NA|NA|TRBV10-2
TGCGCCAGCAGTGCGGTCCGGGGCTCGGGCAATCAGCCCCAGCATTTT
CASSAVRGSGNQPQHF
>TRBJ1-2|TRBD1|once|TRBV14
TGTGCCAGCAGCCAAGGACAGGGCTATGGCTACACCTTC
CASSQGQGYGYTF
>TRBJ2-3|TRBD2|NA|TRBV6-4
TGTGCCAGCAGCCCTAGCGGGGGGGCCCCAGATACGCAGTATTTT
CASSPSGGAPDTQYF
>TRBJ2-1|NA|once|TRBV10-3
TGTGCCATCAGAACGTCGCTTGGGACACAAAACAATGAGCAGTTCTTC
CAIRTSLGTQNNEQFF
>TRBJ2-1|TRBD2|few|TRBV4-1
TGCGCCAGCAGCCAAGATGGGGGGGTCGCGTACAATGAGCAGTTCTTC
CASSQDGGVAYNEQFF
>TRBJ2-1|TRBD2|NA|TRBV7-6
TGTGCCAGCAGCGCCCATACTAGCGGGGGAGGTGAGCAGTTCTTC
CASSAHTSGGGEQFF
>TRBJ1-2|TRBD1|NA|TRBV29-1
TGCAGCGTTATTTTGGGACAGACCTATGGCTACACCTTC
CSVILGQTYGYTF
>TRBJ2-1|TRBD2|NA|TRBV5-1
TGCGCCAGCAGCTTGGGCCAGGGACTAGTCATCGATGAGCAGTTCTTC
CASSLGQGLVIDEQFF
>TRBJ1-5|NA|few|TRBV19
TGTGCCAGTAGTATGGCAGGGAATCAGCCCCAGCATTTT
CASSMAGNQPQHF
>TRBJ2-2|TRBD1|NA|TRBV2
TGTGCCAGCAGTGACCCCGACAGGGTACAAAGGACCGGGGAGCTGTTTTTT
CASSDPDRVQRTGELFF
>TRBJ2-1|NA|NA|TRBV6-5
TGTGCCAGCAGTACCGGGACGGTCCGCAATGAGCAGTTCTTC
CASSTGTVRNEQFF
>TRBJ1-1|NA|NA|TRBV18
TGTGCCAGCTCACCACTGTCACACACGAACACTGAAGCTTTCTTT
CASSPLSHTNTEAFF
>TRBJ1-2|TRBD1|NA|TRBV19
TGTGCCAGTAGGGTCGGACAGGGGAGGTCGGTAGACTATGGCTACACCTTC
CASRVGQGRSVDYGYTF
>TRBJ2-1|NA|NA|TRBV6-5
TGTGCCAGCAGTTACGGGCCCCGAAATGAGCAGTTCTTC
CASSYGPRNEQFF
>TRBJ1-4|NA|NA|TRBV4-1
TGCGCCAGCAGCGCTCAAGTGCCTGTGCGGGAAAAACTGTTTTTT
CASSAQVPVREKLFF
>TRBJ1-2|NA|NA|TRBV5-4
TGTGCCAGCAGCTTGGTCGGGTTTGGCTACACCTTC
CASSLVGFGYTF